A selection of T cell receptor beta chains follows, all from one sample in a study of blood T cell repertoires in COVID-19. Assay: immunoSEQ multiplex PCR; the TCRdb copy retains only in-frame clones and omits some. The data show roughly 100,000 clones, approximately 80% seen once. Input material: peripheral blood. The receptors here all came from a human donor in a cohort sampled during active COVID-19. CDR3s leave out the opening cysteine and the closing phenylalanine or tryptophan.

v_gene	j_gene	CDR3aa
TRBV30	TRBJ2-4	AWTGQAPLAKNIQY
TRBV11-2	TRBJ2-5	ASSLGLARETQY
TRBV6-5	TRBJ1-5	ASSRGQGEVEPQH
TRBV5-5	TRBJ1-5	ASSLSTYSNQPQH
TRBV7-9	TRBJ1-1	ASSSISGGRAF
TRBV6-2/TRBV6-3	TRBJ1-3	ASSSPGTSGNTIY
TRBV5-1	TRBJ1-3	ASSLVRSGAGNTIY
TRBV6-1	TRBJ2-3	ASSAPKAGVLRGRTDTQY
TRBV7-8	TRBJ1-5	ASVPGGSNQPQH
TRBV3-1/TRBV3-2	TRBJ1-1	ASSPGGGSTEAF
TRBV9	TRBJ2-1	ASSPRVAGGNEQF
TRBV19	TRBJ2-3	ASSLGTDTDTQY
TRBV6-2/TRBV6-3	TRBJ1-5	ASSFQGNQPQH
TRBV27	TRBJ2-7	ASSLTGRVEQY
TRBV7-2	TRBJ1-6	ASSLVQGSPLH
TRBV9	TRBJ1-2	ASSVDPGANYGYT
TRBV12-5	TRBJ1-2	ASGFGRVRGGYT
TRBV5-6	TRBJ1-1	ASSLHGGLEAF
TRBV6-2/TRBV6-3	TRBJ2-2	ASSYVTGGARNGELF
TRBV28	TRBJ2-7	ASSEYEQY
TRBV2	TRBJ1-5	ASSEEGWATGGQPQH
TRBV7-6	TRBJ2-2	ASTLGGTAGELF
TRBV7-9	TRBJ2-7	ASSLGKGGLEQY
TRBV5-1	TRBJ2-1	ASSLAWTSGDEQF
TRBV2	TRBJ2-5	ASGLGRQTQY
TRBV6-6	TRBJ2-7	ASNDPQGVTYEQY
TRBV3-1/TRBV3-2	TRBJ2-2	ASSQVTSGGRTGELF
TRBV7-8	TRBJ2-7	ASSPGGASYEQY
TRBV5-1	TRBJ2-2	ASSRDSGDTGELF
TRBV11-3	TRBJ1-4	ASSLGTEPTNEKLF
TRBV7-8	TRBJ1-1	ASSLEVTGALNTEAF
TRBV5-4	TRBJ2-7	ASSHAGVSTYEQY
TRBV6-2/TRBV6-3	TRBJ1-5	ASSYSSRSNQPQH
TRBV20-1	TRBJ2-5	SPTRQETQY
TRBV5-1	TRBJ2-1	ASSSGTSVNEQF
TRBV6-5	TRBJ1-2	ASRPTGGYGYT
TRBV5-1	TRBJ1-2	ASGQPADYGYT
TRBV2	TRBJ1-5	ASTTGTGSHQPQH
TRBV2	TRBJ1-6	ASNLDRATSPLH
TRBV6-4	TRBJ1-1	ASSDSETGVPQISGTEAF
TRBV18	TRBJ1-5	ASSPYTGDQPQH
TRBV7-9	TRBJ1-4	ASSHLSGQGAQRLF
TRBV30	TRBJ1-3	AWSVKRQGRNTIY
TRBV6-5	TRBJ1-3	ASRTDSHRGNTIY
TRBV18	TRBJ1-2	ASSPPQDRVYYT
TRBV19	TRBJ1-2	ASRGQDRAGYT
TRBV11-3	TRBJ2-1	ASSLGLFGGEQF
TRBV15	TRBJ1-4	ATSRDSSRRNEKLF
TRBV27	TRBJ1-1	ASRQEGLDTEAF
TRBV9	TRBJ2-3	ASSVERADTQY
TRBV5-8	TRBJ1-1	ASSFGRTHTEAF
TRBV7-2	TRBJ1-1	ASSSRQGALAEAF
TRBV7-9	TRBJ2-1	ASTASVHNEQF
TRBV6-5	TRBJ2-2	ASSYGAARGGELF
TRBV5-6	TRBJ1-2	ASSYRDSLYGYT
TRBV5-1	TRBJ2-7	ASSSRDTLKWEQY
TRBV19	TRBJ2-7	ASTPGQLLYEQY
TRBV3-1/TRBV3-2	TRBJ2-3	ASSQGTPGVAGVNLYTQY
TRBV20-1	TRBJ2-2	SASPAGYTGELF